The following is a TCR beta chain sequence with its context. This clonotype was seen ten or more times. What antigen it recognizes has not been identified. The input lacks base qualities; no much larger clone sits a single base away. The TCR beta CDR3 regions were amplified from RNA transcripts. The first round of RT-PCR for the TCR CDR3 was performed with the HTBI primer set and the Qiagen OneStep RT-PCR kit. The libraries were constructed in a second round of multiplex PCR and then size-selected and purified. Sequencing of the libraries was done on an Illumina HiSeq2000 using paired-end 100 bp reads. Per the original workflow: SOAPnuke was used to process the raw data, with reads discarded if the reads contained adapters or uncalled bases, had a mean Phred below 15, or lacked an exact constant-primer or identifier match. High-quality paired reads were merged using COPE v1.2.5, and each unique nucleotide sequence was defined as a clonotype. Clonotypes were aligned to IMGT TRBV, TRBD and TRBJ reference segments using MiTCR v1.1. The analysis included only V-J combinations with a frequency above 0.0001, which together covered more than 98% of the repertoires. A TCS score was defined as the ratio of F50 (clonal expansion) to E x V (chaos), with BLOSUM62-based TCRdist applied between CDR3 peptides within each V-J. Welch's t-statistics and random forest reduced roughly 500 V-J features to 13, which were used in a naive Bayes classifier (R e1071). Starting from the raw public reads, TCRdb applied fastp trimming at Q25, assembled clones with MiXCR and retained in-frame beta chains. Every entry covers one CDR3 protein and lists the most common genes and DNA from its rows. TCRdb, not the authors, supplied the V and J calls. The sample table holds about 620,000 distinct CDR3 sequences, of which about 16% were seen once. The ten biggest clones cover 3.5% to 4% of the sample.

This sample stems from a study of T cells in Graves' hyperthyroidism and ophthalmopathy (dated by TCRdb to the late 2010s). For the study in its entirety: Peripheral blood samples were taken at initial diagnosis, before any treatment was given. To identify distinguishing TCR V-J signatures, a discovery cohort of around 98 patients was used, comprising 43 with Graves' ophthalmopathy and approximately 58 with stable Graves' hyperthyroidism. Whether ophthalmopathy could be predicted prospectively was tested in an independent validation cohort made up of roughly 19 hyperthyroidism patients plus 17 patients who later progressed to ophthalmopathy. The 80 to 100 discovery patients were randomly divided into training and test sets at a 7:3 ratio. In addition, the study compared T-cell repertoires in thyroid tissue and in blood from about 6 Graves' hyperthyroidism patients. Once sampling was done, hyperthyroidism patients were given methimazole at a starting dose of 30 mg daily, whereas ophthalmopathy patients were given high-dose intravenous methylprednisolone. The paper reports TCR Vbeta CDR3 sequencing of more than 120 peripheral blood samples: around 45 ophthalmopathy, about 75 hyperthyroidism and around 17 progressor patients. Points the paper makes about the study in general: In validation, the model predicted progression to ophthalmopathy with approximately 71% sensitivity and 72% to 75% specificity, a median of around 6.6 months before onset. Most expanded thyroid clonotypes (frequency above 0.001) were also found in blood, which suggests that blood repertoires may mirror thyroid immune responses. A model built on a 13 V-J signature distinguished ophthalmopathy from stable hyperthyroidism, reaching over 85% sensitivity and under 84% specificity in cross-validation and 80%/75% in testing. No statistical method was used to fix the sample size in advance, and group allocation was not hidden from the investigators.

A patient counted as having stable Graves' hyperthyroidism if no progression to ophthalmopathy occurred over 18 months of follow-up. The hyperthyroidism patients were between 18 and 65 years old and newly diagnosed, with a disease duration of less than 2 months. The study excluded patients with uncontrolled infections, other autoimmune diseases, pregnancy or lactation. Diagnoses were based on clinical symptoms, serum thyroxine and TRAb, thyroid ultrasound and orbital computed tomography. PBMCs were isolated from 10 ml of fresh peripheral blood by Ficoll-Paque density gradient centrifugation. Trizol reagent was used to extract total RNA, and RNA quality was then checked on an Agilent 2100 Bioanalyzer. The V and J ends are trimmed by 2 bases and 4 bases, leaving 9 bases between them. Reading the germline V gene gives CDR1 SGHRS and CDR2 YFSETQ. The CDR3 holds 13 amino acids from the cysteine to the phenylalanine. Just CDR3 DNA is preserved here, 39 bases in frame from base 1.

The sequence derives from a woman aged 25 to 39 with Graves' hyperthyroidism. The sample comprised blood. The V and J segments used are TRBV5-1 and TRBJ1-1; the D gene cannot be resolved reliably. In nucleotide form, the sequence is TGCGCCAGCAGCTTTTTGAAGGGCACTGAAGCTTTCTTT. Its coded protein is CASSFLKGTEAFF. Where the CDR3 stops, the reference TRBV5-1 and TRBJ1-1 genes take over; the full variable domain is KAGVTQTPRYLIKTRGQQVTLSCSPISGHRSVSWYQQTPGQGLQFLFEYFSETQRNKGNFPGRFSGRQFSNSRSEMNVSTLELGDSALYLCASSFLKGTEAFFGQGTRLTVV.